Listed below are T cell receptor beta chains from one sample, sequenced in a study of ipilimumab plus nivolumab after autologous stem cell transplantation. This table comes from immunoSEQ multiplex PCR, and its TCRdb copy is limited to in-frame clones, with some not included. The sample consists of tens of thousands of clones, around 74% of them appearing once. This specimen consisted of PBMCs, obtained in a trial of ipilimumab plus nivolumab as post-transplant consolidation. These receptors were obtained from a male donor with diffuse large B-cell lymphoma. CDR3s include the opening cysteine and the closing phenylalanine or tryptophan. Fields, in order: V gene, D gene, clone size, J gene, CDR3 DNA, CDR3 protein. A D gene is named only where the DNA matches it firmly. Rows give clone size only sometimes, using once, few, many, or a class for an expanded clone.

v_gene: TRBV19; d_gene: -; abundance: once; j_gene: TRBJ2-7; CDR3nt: TGTGCCAGTAGTATGGAGAGACAGCCCATCCACGAGCAGTACTTC; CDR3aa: CASSMERQPIHEQYF
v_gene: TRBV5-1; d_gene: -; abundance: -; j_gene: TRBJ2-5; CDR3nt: TGCGCCAGCAGCTTTTTCAGCGGCCAAGAGACCCAGTACTTC; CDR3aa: CASSFFSGQETQYF
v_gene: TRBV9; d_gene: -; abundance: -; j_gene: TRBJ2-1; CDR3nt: TGTGCCAGCAGCCCAGGGGGGACACTCTACCCCCATGAGCAGTTCTTC; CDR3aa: CASSPGGTLYPHEQFF
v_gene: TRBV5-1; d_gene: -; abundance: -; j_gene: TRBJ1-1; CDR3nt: TGCGCCAGCAGCTGGGACGGCATGAACACTGAAGCTTTCTTT; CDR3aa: CASSWDGMNTEAFF
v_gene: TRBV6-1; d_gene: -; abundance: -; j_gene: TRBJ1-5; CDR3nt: TGTGCCAGCAGTGAAACTGCGAGCAATCAGCCCCAGCATTTT; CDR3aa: CASSETASNQPQHF
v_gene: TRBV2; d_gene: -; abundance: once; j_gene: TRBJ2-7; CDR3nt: TGTGCCAGCAGTGAAACCCACGCGCAATCGGCGGCGCGATACGAGCAGTACTTC; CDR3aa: CASSETHAQSAARYEQYF
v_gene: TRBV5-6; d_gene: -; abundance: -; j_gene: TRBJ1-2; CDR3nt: TGTGCCAGCAGCCCGACAGGCAGGGAGTATGGCTACACCTTC; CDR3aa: CASSPTGREYGYTF
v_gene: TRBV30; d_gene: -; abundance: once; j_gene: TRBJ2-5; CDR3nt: TGTGCCTGGAGTGTACAGGCAGTAGATCAGGAGCAGTACTTC; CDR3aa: CAWSVQAVDQEQYF
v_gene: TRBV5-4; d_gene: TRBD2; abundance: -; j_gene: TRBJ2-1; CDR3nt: TGTGCCAGCAGCTCACCGGGACTAGCGGGAGAAAATGAGCAGTTCTTC; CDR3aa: CASSSPGLAGENEQFF
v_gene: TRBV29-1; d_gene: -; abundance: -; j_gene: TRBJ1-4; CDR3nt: TGCAGCGTTTTTACAGGGTCCACAGATGAAAAACTGTTTTTT; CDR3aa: CSVFTGSTDEKLFF
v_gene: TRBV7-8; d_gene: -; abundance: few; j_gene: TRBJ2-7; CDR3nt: TGTGCCAGCCCCCCCAACGGGCGCAGCTCCTACGAGCAGTACTTC; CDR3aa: CASPPNGRSSYEQYF
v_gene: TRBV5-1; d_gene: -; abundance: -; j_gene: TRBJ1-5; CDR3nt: TGCGCCAGCAGCTTGGACGGGCCTAATCAGCCCCAGCATTTT; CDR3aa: CASSLDGPNQPQHF
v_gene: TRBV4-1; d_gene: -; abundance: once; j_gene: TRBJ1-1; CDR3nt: TGCGCCAGCAGCTCAGGGACGTTGAACACTGAAGCTTTCTTT; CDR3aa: CASSSGTLNTEAFF
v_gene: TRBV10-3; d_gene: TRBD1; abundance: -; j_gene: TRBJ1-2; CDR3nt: TGTGCCATCAGTGAGTCGACTAGGACAGGTGGCTACACCTTC; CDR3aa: CAISESTRTGGYTF
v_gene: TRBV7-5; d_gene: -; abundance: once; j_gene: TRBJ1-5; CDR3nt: TGTGTCAGAAGCTTTAGGGTCGTTCGCCCCCCAGAAAACGATAGCAATCAGCCCCAGCATTTT; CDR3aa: CVRSFRVVRPPENDSNQPQHF
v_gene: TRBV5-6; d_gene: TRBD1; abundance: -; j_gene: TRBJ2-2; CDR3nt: TGTGCCAGCAGGTGGACAGGGGCGGGCACCGGGGAGCTGTTTTTT; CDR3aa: CASRWTGAGTGELFF
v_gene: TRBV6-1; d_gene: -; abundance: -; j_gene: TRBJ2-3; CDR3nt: TGTGCCAGCAGGACGGGATCTAGCACAGATACGCAGTATTTT; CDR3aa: CASRTGSSTDTQYF
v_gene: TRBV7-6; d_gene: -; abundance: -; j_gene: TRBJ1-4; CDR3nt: TGTGCCAGCAGCCCGGGGCAGCTCCCCGAAAAACTGTTTTTT; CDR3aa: CASSPGQLPEKLFF
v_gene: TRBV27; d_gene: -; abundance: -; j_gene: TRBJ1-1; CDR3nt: TGTGCCAGCGGGAGGAAGGAGAACACTGAAGCTTTCTTT; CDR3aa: CASGRKENTEAFF
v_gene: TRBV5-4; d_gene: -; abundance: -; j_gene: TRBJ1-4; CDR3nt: TGTGCCAGCAGCTCCATCAAGCGGGGTCGTGGTAATGAAAAACTGTTTTTT; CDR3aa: CASSSIKRGRGNEKLFF
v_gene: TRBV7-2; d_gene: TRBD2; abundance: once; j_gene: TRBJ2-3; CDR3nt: TGTGCCAGCAGCCTAGCGGGGGGGTCAGATACGCAGTATTTT; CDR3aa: CASSLAGGSDTQYF
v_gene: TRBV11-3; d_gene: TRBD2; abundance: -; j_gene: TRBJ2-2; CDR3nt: TGTGCCAGCAGCTTTGAAAGCGGGAGAACCGGGGAGCTGTTTTTT; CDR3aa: CASSFESGRTGELFF
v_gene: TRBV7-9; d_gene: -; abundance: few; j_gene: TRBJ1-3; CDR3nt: TGTGCCAGCAGCTGGGGGATCTCTGGAAACACCATATATTTT; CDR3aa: CASSWGISGNTIYF
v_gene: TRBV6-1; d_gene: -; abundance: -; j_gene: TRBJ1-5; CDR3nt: TGTGCCAGCGGAGGGGTGGGACAGCCCCAGCATTTT; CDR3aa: CASGGVGQPQHF
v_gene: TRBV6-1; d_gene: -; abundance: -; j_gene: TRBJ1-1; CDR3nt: TGTGCCAGCGACGAAGATTTGGACAGCGAAGCTTTCTTT; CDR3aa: CASDEDLDSEAFF
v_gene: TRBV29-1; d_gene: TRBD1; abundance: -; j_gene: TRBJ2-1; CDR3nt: TGCAGCGGGGGGACAGGGTTTGCAGATGAGCAGTTCTTC; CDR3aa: CSGGTGFADEQFF
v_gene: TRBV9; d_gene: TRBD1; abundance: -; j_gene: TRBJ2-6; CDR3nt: TGTGCCAGCACCAAGACAGGGCAGGCTGGGGCCAACGTCCTGACTTTC; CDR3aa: CASTKTGQAGANVLTF
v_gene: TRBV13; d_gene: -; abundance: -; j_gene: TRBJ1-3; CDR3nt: TGTGCCAGCAGCTTAAGACGGGTTACGGGCTCTGGAAACACCATATATTTT; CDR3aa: CASSLRRVTGSGNTIYF
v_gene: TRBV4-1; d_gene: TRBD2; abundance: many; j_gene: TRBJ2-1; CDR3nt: TGCGCCAGCAGCCAATCGGGCGGGGGGGCCTTGAATGAGCAGTTCTTC; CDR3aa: CASSQSGGGALNEQFF
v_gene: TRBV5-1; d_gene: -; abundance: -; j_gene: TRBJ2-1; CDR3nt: TGCGCCAGCAGCTCCCTGACCAGCTCTGAGCAGTTCTTC; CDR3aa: CASSSLTSSEQFF
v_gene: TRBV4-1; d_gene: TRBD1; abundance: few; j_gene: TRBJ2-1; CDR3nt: TGCGCCAGCAGCCAAGAAACCGGGACAGTCAATGAGCAGTTCTTC; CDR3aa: CASSQETGTVNEQFF
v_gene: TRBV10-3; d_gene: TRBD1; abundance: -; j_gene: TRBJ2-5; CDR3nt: TGTGCCATCAGTGAGTCTTTGGGACAGACACAAGAGACCCAGTACTTC; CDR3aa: CAISESLGQTQETQYF
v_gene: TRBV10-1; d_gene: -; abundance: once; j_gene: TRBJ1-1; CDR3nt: TGCGCCAGCAGAGCAGAGTTGAACACTGAAGCTTTCTTT; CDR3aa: CASRAELNTEAFF
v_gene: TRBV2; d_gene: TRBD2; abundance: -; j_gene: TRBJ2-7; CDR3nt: TGTGCCAGCAGTGAAGAGACTAGCGGACGCCTCTTC; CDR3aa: CASSEETSGRLF
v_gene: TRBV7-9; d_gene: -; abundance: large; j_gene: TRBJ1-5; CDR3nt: TGTGCCAGCAGCTTAGTGGGAGGGGGCCAGCATTTT; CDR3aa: CASSLVGGGQHF
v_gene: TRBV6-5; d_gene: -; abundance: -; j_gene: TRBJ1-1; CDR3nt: TGTGCCAGCATTGGGACCACAGCTTTCTTT; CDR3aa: CASIGTTAFF
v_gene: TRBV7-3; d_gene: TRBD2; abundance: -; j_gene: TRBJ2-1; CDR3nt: TGTGCCAGCAGCTTAACTCACGGGGGGGCCCGGGAGCAGTTCTTC; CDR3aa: CASSLTHGGAREQFF
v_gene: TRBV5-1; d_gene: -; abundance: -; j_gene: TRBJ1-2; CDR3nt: TGCGCCAGCAGCTTATCTTACGCAGGGGCATCTGGCTACACCTTC; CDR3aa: CASSLSYAGASGYTF
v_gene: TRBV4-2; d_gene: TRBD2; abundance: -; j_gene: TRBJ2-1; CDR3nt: TGTGCCAGCAGCCAACTAATAGCGGGACATGAGCAGTTCTTC; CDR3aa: CASSQLIAGHEQFF
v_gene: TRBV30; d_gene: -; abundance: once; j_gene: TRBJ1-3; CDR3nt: TGTGCCACGCACAGGGAGACTGGAAACACCATATATTTT; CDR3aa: CATHRETGNTIYF
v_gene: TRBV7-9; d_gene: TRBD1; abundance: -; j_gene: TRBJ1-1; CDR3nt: TGTGCCAGCAGCCCAATGGGACAGATGAACACTGAAGCTTTCTTT; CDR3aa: CASSPMGQMNTEAFF
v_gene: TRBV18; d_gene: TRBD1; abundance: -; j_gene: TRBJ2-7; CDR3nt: TGTGCCAGCTCACCGCTAACAGGGGACGAGCAGTACTTC; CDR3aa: CASSPLTGDEQYF
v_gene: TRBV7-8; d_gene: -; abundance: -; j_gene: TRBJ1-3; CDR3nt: TGTGCCAGCAGCTACCTGGACGGGAACACCATATATTTT; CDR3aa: CASSYLDGNTIYF
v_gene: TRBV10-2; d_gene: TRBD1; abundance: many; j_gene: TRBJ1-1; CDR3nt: TGCGCCAGTGTCACAGGGGGCAACACTGAAGCTTTCTTT; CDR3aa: CASVTGGNTEAFF
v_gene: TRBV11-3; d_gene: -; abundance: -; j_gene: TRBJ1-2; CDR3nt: TGTGCCAGCAGCTTAGTCCAGAACTATGGCTACACCTTC; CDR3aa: CASSLVQNYGYTF
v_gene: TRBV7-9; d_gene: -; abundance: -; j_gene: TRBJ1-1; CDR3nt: TGTGCCAGCAGTAAAGGGGTCGGGGGTGAGAACACTGAAGCTTTCTTT; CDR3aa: CASSKGVGGENTEAFF
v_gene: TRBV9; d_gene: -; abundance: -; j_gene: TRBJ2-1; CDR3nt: TGTGCCAGCAGCGTAGACTTCAGACAGAGAAACAATGAGCAGTTCTTC; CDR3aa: CASSVDFRQRNNEQFF
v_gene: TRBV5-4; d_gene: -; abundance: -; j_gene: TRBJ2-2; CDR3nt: TGTGCCAGCAGGCAGGGAGCGGGGGAGCTGTTTTTT; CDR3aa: CASRQGAGELFF
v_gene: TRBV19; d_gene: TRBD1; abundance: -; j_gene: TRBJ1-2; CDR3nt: TGTGCCAGTAGTCTCGACGGGACAGGGGGCTTCGATGGCTACACCTTC; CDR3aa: CASSLDGTGGFDGYTF
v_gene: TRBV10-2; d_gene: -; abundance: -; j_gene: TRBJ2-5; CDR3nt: TGCGCCAGCCGAGGGAGTATCCTGGAAGAGACCCAGTACTTC; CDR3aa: CASRGSILEETQYF
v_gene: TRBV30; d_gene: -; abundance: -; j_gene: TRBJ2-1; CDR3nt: TGTGCCTGGAGTATCGGGGGCGGTATGGATGAGCAGTTCTTC; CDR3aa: CAWSIGGGMDEQFF
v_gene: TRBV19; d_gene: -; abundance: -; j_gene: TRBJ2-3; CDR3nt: TGTGCCAGTACTTCAGCCCCCGCCTCCGATACGCAGTATTTT; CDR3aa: CASTSAPASDTQYF
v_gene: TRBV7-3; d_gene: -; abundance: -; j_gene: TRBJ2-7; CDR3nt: TGTGCCAGCAGCTTAAGACCGGGGTCCCACGAGCAGTACTTC; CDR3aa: CASSLRPGSHEQYF
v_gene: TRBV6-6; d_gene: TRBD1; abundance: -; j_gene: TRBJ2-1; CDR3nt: TGTGCCAGCAGTTCGAGACAGGGTACCGGTGAGCAGTTCTTC; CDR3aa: CASSSRQGTGEQFF
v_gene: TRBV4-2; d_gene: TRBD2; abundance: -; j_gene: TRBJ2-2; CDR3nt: TGTGCCAGCAGCCTCACTAGCGGGGCAACCGGGGAGCTGTTTTTT; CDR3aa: CASSLTSGATGELFF